Only one count was recorded for the clone carrying this T cell receptor beta chain. Different DNA sequences within this sample yield the same CDR3. In the original processing: The authors estimated nucleated cell counts from reference gene primer amplification. Clones were read by immunoSEQ multiplex PCR, and TCRdb kept only the in-frame ones, dropping some. The D gene and trimming were derived from the DNA, and the V and J assignments and clone size from that table. Of about 180,000 clones in the sample, over 60% are singletons; the top ten hold about 26%. This sample is part of a study of blood T cell repertoires in COVID-19. Looking at the study overall: Some COVID-19 samples were acute and others convalescent; all came from the United States, Italy and Spain. T cells, B-cell-depleted T cells, or PBMCs supplied cDNA or gDNA.

The V gene's germline CDR1 is SNHLY and CDR2 FYNNEI. Deletions cut 4 bases from V and 2 bases from J, with 8 bases between. The CDR3 loop spans 13 amino acids. Material for sequencing was peripheral blood. The rearrangement uses TRBV2 and TRBJ1-2; D might be TRBD1 (5 bases). The receptor was derived from an older woman with acute or convalescent COVID-19. This CDR3 reads CASSVPGNYGYTF. In nucleotides, the CDR3 is TGTGCCAGCAGTGTACCAGGGAACTATGGCTACACCTTC.